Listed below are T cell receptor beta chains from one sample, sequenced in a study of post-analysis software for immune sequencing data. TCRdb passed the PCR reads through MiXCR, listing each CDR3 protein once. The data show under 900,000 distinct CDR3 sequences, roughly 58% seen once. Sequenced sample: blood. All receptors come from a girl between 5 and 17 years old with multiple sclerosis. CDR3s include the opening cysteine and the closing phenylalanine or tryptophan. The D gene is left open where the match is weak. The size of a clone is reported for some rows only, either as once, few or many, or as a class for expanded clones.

TGTGCCAGCAGCCCCCACTATCCGCGACAGACAGACTCCTACAATGAGCAGTTCTTC | CASSPHYPRQTDSYNEQFF | . | TRBJ2-1 | TRBV7-6 | .
TGCGCCAGCAGCGAAGAGGCTAGCGGGAGATACGAGCAGTACTTC | CASSEEASGRYEQYF | few | TRBJ2-7 | TRBV5-1 | TRBD2
TGTGCCAGCAGCCGCCTCGGGTCCTACGAGCAGTACTTC | CASSRLGSYEQYF | . | TRBJ2-7 | TRBV6-5 | .
TGCGCCAGCAGCCAACCACAGACTGCGGAGACCCAGTACTTC | CASSQPQTAETQYF | . | TRBJ2-5 | TRBV4-1 | .
TGTGCCAGCTCACCGGCGGGAGGGGCAGATACGCAGTATTTT | CASSPAGGADTQYF | . | TRBJ2-3 | TRBV18 | TRBD2
TGTGCCAGCAGCCACACAGGGGCAGGGGGCTACGAGCAGTACTTC | CASSHTGAGGYEQYF | few | TRBJ2-7 | TRBV7-8 | TRBD1
TGTGCCAGCAGCTTAGCAAAGGGGGAGAGCTATGGCTACACCTTC | CASSLAKGESYGYTF | . | TRBJ1-2 | TRBV7-9 | .
TGCAGTGCTCTGGACTCTTTCCAAGAGACCCAGTACTTC | CSALDSFQETQYF | . | TRBJ2-5 | TRBV20-1 | .
TGTGCCAGCAGCCCTGGACAGGGGGTCCAAGAACAGTACTTC | CASSPGQGVQEQYF | few | TRBJ2-7 | TRBV12-3/TRBV12-4 | TRBD1
TGCGCCAGCAGCTGGGCCCCGAGCAATCAGCCCCAGCATTTT | CASSWAPSNQPQHF | few | TRBJ1-5 | TRBV5-1 | .
TGCAGTGCGAAATCTGGGGCCAACGTCCTGACTTTC | CSAKSGANVLTF | . | TRBJ2-6 | TRBV20-1 | .
TGTGCCAGCAGCGTAGGACAGGTCGGCGGCAGCGAGCAGTACTTC | CASSVGQVGGSEQYF | . | TRBJ2-7 | TRBV9 | .
TGTGCCAGCAGCTTCCGGGGGGGGGACAGGGGGACAGTCAAAAACATTCAGTACTTC | CASSFRGGDRGTVKNIQYF | . | TRBJ2-4 | TRBV7-8 | TRBD1
TGTGCCAGCAGCCGGGACAGGGGTTGGAATGAGCAGTTCTTC | CASSRDRGWNEQFF | . | TRBJ2-1 | TRBV9 | TRBD1
TGCAGCGTTGAAGATCAGGGACTCTCGAAAGGCTACACCTTC | CSVEDQGLSKGYTF | few | TRBJ1-2 | TRBV29-1 | .
TGTGCCAGCAGCTTAGCGTTGAGCGGGGGGGCCCCAGATACGCAGTATTTT | CASSLALSGGAPDTQYF | . | TRBJ2-3 | TRBV7-2 | TRBD2
TGTGCCACCAGCAGAAATGGGCATGAGCAGTTCTTC | CATSRNGHEQFF | . | TRBJ2-1 | TRBV15 | .
TGCAGCGTTGAACAGGGTGGCTTGACCCAGTACTTC | CSVEQGGLTQYF | . | TRBJ2-5 | TRBV29-1 | .
TGTGCCAGCAGTGATTCCCGGACAGTCTCCTACGAGCAGTACTTC | CASSDSRTVSYEQYF | . | TRBJ2-7 | TRBV25-1 | .
TGTGCCAGCAGTGTTCAGGGATCAGCCTACGAGCAGTACTTC | CASSVQGSAYEQYF | few | TRBJ2-7 | TRBV2 | .
TGCAGTGCTAGAGTTGGGACAGGTCTACTGGACGAGCAGTACTTC | CSARVGTGLLDEQYF | . | TRBJ2-7 | TRBV20-1 | TRBD1
TGTGCCAGCAGCCTCGGGGCCTATAAGGATGGCTACACCTTC | CASSLGAYKDGYTF | . | TRBJ1-2 | TRBV7-3 | .
TGCAGTGCTAGTGAGTTCGCGTCGCCGAGAGGACAGCCCCAGCATTTT | CSASEFASPRGQPQHF | once | TRBJ1-5 | TRBV20-1 | .
TGTGCCAGCAGCTTGTTTGTCGGACAGGGGAACTATGGCTACACCTTC | CASSLFVGQGNYGYTF | . | TRBJ1-2 | TRBV5-5 | TRBD1
TGCAGTGCTAGTCCCCTAGCGGGGGGCCCCGGTGGCACGCAGTATTTT | CSASPLAGGPGGTQYF | . | TRBJ2-3 | TRBV20-1 | TRBD2
TGTGCCAGCAGCTCAGACAGGTCCGGCGTCCTGACTTTC | CASSSDRSGVLTF | . | TRBJ2-6 | TRBV7-3 | .
TGCAGTGCTAGCCGGGAGCGAAAGGATACGCAGTATTTT | CSASRERKDTQYF | . | TRBJ2-3 | TRBV20-1 | .
TGTGCCACCAGTGGACGCGGGGGCCACAATGAGCAGTTCTTC | CATSGRGGHNEQFF | . | TRBJ2-1 | TRBV24-1 | .
TGTGCCAGCAGCTTCCAGGGTAACGGGTCACCCCTCCACTTT | CASSFQGNGSPLHF | few | TRBJ1-6 | TRBV9 | .